This T cell receptor beta chain came from a study of shared clonotypes between healthy human individuals. Whole-study context: Donors, aged 18 to 49, were a couple of women and three men. Overall study findings and caveats: Donor clonotype sharing was expected to depend on sequencing depth.

A word on this clone: Its antigen is not identified.

It was across several immunoSEQ plates that each subset's genomic DNA was evenly split. Measured with immunoSEQ multiplex PCR; TCRdb has only the in-frame clones, and not every one. This sample has approximately 1.9 million clones, with just over 90% found just once. Naive CD8 cells lacked CD45RO, underwent positive selection for CCR7 and left out terminally differentiated effector memory CD45RA+ cells. Trimming stripped 0 bases from V and 3 bases from J, with 16 bases between. The CDR3 is made up of 16 amino acids. Germline loops: CDR1 SGHDT, CDR2 YYEEEE. J is TRBJ2-7 and V is TRBV5-6, with D tentatively TRBD1 or TRBD2 (5 bases each). Material for sequencing was naive CD8+ T cells from PBMCs. The receptor's source is a young man in good health. Some clones in this sample may be carry-over from other donors' samples. CDR3 region: CASSLATIGTNYEQYF. The CDR3 DNA reads as TGTGCCAGCAGCTTGGCCACAATAGGGACCAACTACGAGCAGTACTTC.